The clone carrying this T cell receptor (beta chain) has a handful of counts. The antigen is not known. The V gene's germline CDR1 is SGDLS and CDR2 YYNGEE. This CDR3 is 15 amino acids long. Unmatched junction bases numbered 6, after V lost 3 bases and J lost 4 bases. Individually, cDNA molecules had unique molecular identifiers attached to them. Using its own MiXCR run on the 5' RACE reads, TCRdb lists one record per CDR3 protein. Altogether roughly 75,000 distinct CDR3 sequences are present, 15% to 20% being singletons, with the ten largest covering about 3.1%. The data were taken from a study of early T cells in non-severe SARS-CoV-2 infection. Study background: Unpaired chains resulted from sequencing bulk RNA of unsorted whole blood.

Notes on the study in general: Comparison of clonotypes with VDJdb favored anti-spike CD8 responses while missing private and CD4 specificities.

This sequence originates from an adult who was a healthcare worker with PCR-confirmed SARS-CoV-2 infection or an uninfected control (not recorded which). Material for sequencing was whole blood. This rearrangement joins TRBV9 to TRBJ2-1; 8 bases agree with TRBD2. CDR3 sequence (DNA): TGTGCCAGCAGCGCTACTAGCGGCGCGTACAATGAGCAGTTCTTC. Protein product: CASSATSGAYNEQFF.